This TCR beta chain was identified during a study of identical twins. Study-wide points: Beta out-of-frame sequences showed weaker excess twin sharing.

As for this clonotype: Its antigen is undetermined.

The CDR3 has 15 residues. From germline, CDR1 is KGHSH and CDR2 LQKENI. Deletions cut 3 bases from V and 4 bases from J, with 16 bases between. TCRdb fed the 5' RACE reads into MiXCR, producing one record per CDR3 protein. The sample lists 450,000 or so distinct CDR3 sequences; less than 20% were seen once. This TCR came from a man aged 50 to 59 in good health. The sequencing sample was made of naive T cells sorted from blood. This sequence joins TRBV18 and TRBJ2-7; D might be TRBD1 or TRBD2, each matching 5 bases. CDR3 amino acids: CASSPPGTVPYEQYF. In DNA form, the CDR3 reads TGTGCCAGCTCACCCCCAGGGACGGTCCCTTACGAGCAGTACTTC.